This TCR beta chain was profiled in a study of CD8 T cells in ankylosing spondylitis. TCRdb passed the 5' RACE reads through MiXCR, listing each CDR3 protein once. This table has around 440,000 distinct CDR3 sequences, more than 15% appearing once. The CDR3 covers 16 residues. The J segment lost 3 bases and the V segment lost 0 bases, leaving 4 bases of the junction unmatched. Germline V gene lookup returns CDR1 MNHEY and CDR2 SVGEGT. The study's findings and limits: About 8 highly homologous variants made up a TCR beta motif, and this motif appeared characteristic of ankylosing spondylitis blood. Those disease-linked clones were CD8+; they were also relatively rare in peripheral blood.

This clonotype was observed many times. Its antigen is not known. Sequenced input: blood, either unsorted or a sorted T cell fraction (not recorded which). This chain links TRBV6-2 or TRBV6-3 with TRBJ2-3; 9 bases are a match to TRBD1. The receptor was isolated from a male donor with ankylosing spondylitis. CDR3 loop: CASSYSDRGMTDTQYF. The CDR3, as DNA: TGTGCCAGCAGTTACTCGGACAGGGGCATGACAGATACGCAGTATTTT.